Each of the 11 T cell receptor beta chains below was sequenced from the same sample in a study of cytomegalovirus exposure and HLA in healthy donors. The PCR contained 60 Vbeta and 13 Jbeta primers. Assay: immunoSEQ multiplex PCR; the TCRdb copy retains only in-frame clones and omits some. Of some 63,000 clones in the sample, roughly 80% were seen once. Material for sequencing was PBMCs. These receptors originate from a middle-aged woman in good health and CMV-seronegative.

The chain employs TRBV29-1 and TRBJ1-1, with D maybe TRBD1 (6 bases). The CDR3 contains 10 residues. Deletions cut 6 bases from V and 9 bases from J, with 11 bases between. In germline, CDR1 is SQVTM, CDR2 ANQGSEA. The CDR3 loop is CSVTGYQAFF. The CDR3 nucleotides are TGCAGCGTAACAGGGTATCAAGCTTTCTTT.

CDR3 region: CASSQGSGRRRGYTEAFF. The CDR3 DNA sequence: TGCGCCAGCAGCCAAGGATCAGGACGAAGACGGGGGTACACTGAAGCTTTCTTT. The V and J genes are TRBV4-3 and TRBJ1-1, with D possibly matching TRBD1 (5 bases). The V gene lost 1 base and the J gene lost 3 bases, with 21 bases spanning the gap. Germline-derived CDR1 and CDR2 are LGHNA and YSLEER. The CDR3 has 18 residues.

This sequence joins TRBV7-9 and TRBJ1-1; 8 bases are a match to TRBD1. Germline assignment: CDR1 SEHNR and CDR2 FQNEAQ (reference sequence). After removal of 5 bases from V and 5 bases from J, the junction contained 10 bases not matched to a gene. The CDR3 runs 15 residues. This CDR3 is CASSPKDRVSTEAFF. The CDR3 nucleotides are TGTGCCAGCAGCCCGAAGGACAGGGTGTCGACTGAAGCTTTCTTT.

This clone has just a few counts. The J gene is TRBJ2-1, the V gene TRBV9; 8 bases are shared with TRBD2. The germline CDR1 and CDR2 sequences are SGDLS and YYNGEE. The V gene end was trimmed by 5 bases and the J gene end by 4 bases; junction bases not matched to a gene: 8. The CDR3 has 15 amino acids. In nucleotides, the CDR3 is TGTGCCAGCAGGCACTCGCGGGAGGTATACAATGAGCAGTTCTTC. This gives the protein CASRHSREVYNEQFF.

The V gene is TRBV9, the J gene TRBJ2-1, with 7 bases lining up with TRBD2. V shed 0 bases, J shed 5 bases, and the junction held 8 bases outside the gene matches. The CDR3 covers 16 residues. Germline V lookup: CDR1 SGDLS, CDR2 YYNGEE. CDR3 nucleotide sequence: TGTGCCAGCAGCGTAGCTGGGTCTAGCGGAAACAATGAGCAGTTCTTC. Translation gives CASSVAGSSGNNEQFF.

This clone came up a few times. The rearrangement uses TRBV28 and TRBJ1-5; D is ambiguous. Germline V gene data show CDR1 as MDHEN and CDR2 as SYDVKM. Trimming took off 2 bases at V and 6 bases at J, with 29 bases between the two ends. The CDR3 covers 20 residues. The chain's CDR3 is CASSLSRWYGVGHGSQPQHF. The CDR3 region has the DNA TGTGCCAGCAGTTTAAGCCGATGGTATGGAGTTGGGCATGGGAGTCAGCCCCAGCATTTT. Combining the CDR3 with reference TRBV28 and TRBJ1-5 gives the whole variable domain DVKVTQSSRYLVKRTGEKVFLECVQDMDHENMFWYRQDPGLGLRLIYFSYDVKMKEKGDIPEGYSVSREKKERFSLILESASTNQTSMYLCASSLSRWYGVGHGSQPQHFGDGTRLSIL.

This clone was picked up one time. This chain uses TRBV19 with TRBJ2-7; TRBD2 matches 8 bases. The CDR3 consists of 17 residues. CDR1 is LNHDA, CDR2 SQIVND, per germline (reference sequence). The ends lost 5 bases at V and 2 bases at J; junction bases unmatched: 14. The DNA of the CDR3 is TGTGCCAGTAGTCCCCGTGGGAGCGGGGGCGGGCCCTACGAGCAGTACTTC. Protein sequence: CASSPRGSGGGPYEQYF.

The gene calls are TRBV4-1 and TRBJ2-1; 10 bases match TRBD2. This CDR3 region has 17 residues. The ends lost 0 bases at V and 7 bases at J; junction bases unmatched: 9. Germline V CDR1 and CDR2: MGHRA, YSYEKL. This CDR3 is CASSQESSGRARNEQFF. The CDR3 nucleotides are TGCGCCAGCAGCCAAGAATCTAGCGGGAGAGCCAGGAATGAGCAGTTCTTC.

This clone was seen a few times. V gene TRBV13 combines with J gene TRBJ2-5; 7 nucleotides align to TRBD1. The CDR3 extends over 14 amino acids. V lost 3 bases and J lost 6; bases outside the gene matches: 7. Germline CDR1 PRHDT, CDR2 FYEKMQ (reference sequence). CDR3 in DNA: TGTGCCAGCAGCTTGGGAAACAGGGGAAAGACCCAGTACTTC. Its protein is CASSLGNRGKTQYF.

The chain joins TRBV10-3 to TRBJ2-3, with TRBD2 matching 9 bases. CDR3 length: 13 amino acids. Germline CDR1 is ENHRY and CDR2 is SYGVKD. The V segment lost 9 bases and the J segment 3 bases; nucleotides outside the gene matches: 4. Here the CDR3 DNA reads TGTGCCATTCGGACTAGCGCGACAGATACGCAGTATTTT. The encoded protein is CAIRTSATDTQYF.

The chain carries TRBV6-5 and TRBJ2-2, with D perhaps matching TRBD1 (5 bases). V gave up 7 bases and J gave up 4 bases, with 16 bases separating them. The CDR3 loop spans 15 amino acids. The germline V gene encodes CDR1 MNHEY and CDR2 SVGAGI. The CDR3 DNA reads TGTGCCAGCACAAGGACAACTTGGGGCACCGGGGAGCTGTTTTTT. Protein product: CASTRTTWGTGELFF.